These T cell receptor beta chains were read from a single sample in a study of chemoradiotherapy in HPV16-positive cancers. Sequencing used immunoSEQ multiplex PCR; TCRdb keeps in-frame clones, though not all of them. The profile shows about 68,000 clones, approximately 91% of them singletons. This specimen consisted of blood, obtained from a patient who underwent chemoradiotherapy. These receptors originate from a human donor with HPV-associated anogenital cancer. The CDR3 runs from the conserved cysteine through the conserved F or W. The D gene is left open where the match is weak. Clone sizes are given selectively: once, few, many, or a class where the clone is expanded.

j_call v_call d_call clone_size cdr3_nt cdr3_aa
TRBJ2-6 TRBV11-2 NA few TGTGCCAGCAGCTTAGATCCCTATAGGGCCAACGTCCTGACTTTC CASSLDPYRANVLTF
TRBJ1-1 TRBV5-5 NA NA TGTGCCAGCAGCTTGGTGTTTGACACTGAAGCTTTCTTT CASSLVFDTEAFF
TRBJ2-5 TRBV29-1 NA NA TGCAGCGTTCTCCTCGAGGGGGTGACCCAGTACTTC CSVLLEGVTQYF
TRBJ1-5 TRBV28 NA NA TGTGCCAGCAGCCGACTCGAATGGGGTGGCAATCAGCCCCAGCATTTT CASSRLEWGGNQPQHF
TRBJ2-7 TRBV21-1 NA NA TGTGCCAGCAGCAACAATAAGGAGCAGTACTTC CASSNNKEQYF
TRBJ1-1 TRBV2 TRBD1 NA TGTGCCAGCAGCGGGACAGGGTTGGGCACTGAAGCTTTCTTT CASSGTGLGTEAFF
TRBJ1-4 TRBV6-5 NA NA TGTGCCAGCAGTTACAGACGGGCCCGAGGGAAACTGTTTTTT CASSYRRARGKLFF
TRBJ1-1 TRBV15 NA once TGTGCCACCAGCAGAGACCACTTAGGTATGAACACTGAAGCTTTCTTT CATSRDHLGMNTEAFF
TRBJ2-6 TRBV4-1 NA once TGCGCCAGCAGCCGGTTAAAGACTCAGGGATCTGGGGCCAACGTCCTGACTTTC CASSRLKTQGSGANVLTF
TRBJ1-5 TRBV30 NA NA TGTGCCTGGAGACAGGGAACTCAGCCCCAGCATTTT CAWRQGTQPQHF
TRBJ1-5 TRBV7-2 TRBD1 once TGTGCCAGCAGCAAGGGACAGGGAGGGTATCAGCCCCAGCATTTT CASSKGQGGYQPQHF
TRBJ1-1 TRBV6-6 NA NA TGTGCCAGCAGTTATTCTCGGGCAACGGGTACTGAAGCTTTCTTT CASSYSRATGTEAFF
TRBJ2-7 TRBV19 TRBD1 once TGTGCCAGTAGTTCACACCGACAGGGACAGGGTGAGCAGTACTTC CASSSHRQGQGEQYF
TRBJ2-1 TRBV28 NA NA TGTGCCAGCCGTGGGGTGCATGCGGGGAAGAATGAGCAGTTCTTC CASRGVHAGKNEQFF
TRBJ1-3 TRBV6-5 NA NA TGTGCCAGCAGTTACTTTGAACCGAGCTCTGGAAACACCATATATTTT CASSYFEPSSGNTIYF
TRBJ1-2 TRBV28 NA NA TGTGCCAGCAGTTCAACGGATAAAGTTGGCTACACCTTC CASSSTDKVGYTF
TRBJ2-3 TRBV11-3 TRBD2 NA TGTGCCAGCAGCCCTGAGGGACTAGCGAAAGATACGCAGTATTTT CASSPEGLAKDTQYF
TRBJ1-5 TRBV6-1 NA NA TGTGCCAGCAGTGACGTCCCCCTCTACCAGCCCCAGCATTTT CASSDVPLYQPQHF
TRBJ1-2 TRBV28 NA NA TGTGCCAGCAGATCCTTTGGGGGGGCTCAATACTATGGCTACACCTTC CASRSFGGAQYYGYTF
TRBJ2-1 TRBV5-8 NA NA TGTGCCAGCAGCCTGGACGAGGGCGTTTACAATGAGCAGTTCTTC CASSLDEGVYNEQFF
TRBJ1-1 TRBV10-3 NA NA TGTGCCATTTCTCGCACGGGGCCCACTGAAGCTTTCTTT CAISRTGPTEAFF
TRBJ2-3 TRBV5-1 NA NA TGCGCCAGCAGCTTGGGATACAGGGTAACAGATACGCAGTATTTT CASSLGYRVTDTQYF
TRBJ1-1 TRBV28 NA NA TGTGCCGTTTCGACGCAGGGTGGGACTGAAGCTTTCTTT CAVSTQGGTEAFF
TRBJ1-1 TRBV11-2 NA NA TGTGCCAGCAGCTTTCGGCGGAGCCTCGACACTGAAGCTTTCTTT CASSFRRSLDTEAFF
TRBJ2-7 TRBV28 TRBD2 NA TGTGCCAGCAGTTCAGGACTAGGCTACGAGCAGTACTTC CASSSGLGYEQYF
TRBJ2-7 TRBV6-6 NA NA TGTGCCAGCCACCAAGTGTCCGCCTCCTACGAGCAGTACTTC CASHQVSASYEQYF
TRBJ1-4 TRBV2 NA NA TGTGCCAGCTGGGTCCGGGGGGCTAATGAAAAACTGTTTTTT CASWVRGANEKLFF
TRBJ2-2 TRBV7-3 NA once TGTGCCAGCAGCTTTGAGGGCGTCGGGGAGCTGTTTTTT CASSFEGVGELFF
TRBJ1-2 TRBV19 NA NA TGTGCCAGTAGTATAGGACAGCGTAACTATGGCTACACCTTC CASSIGQRNYGYTF
TRBJ1-1 TRBV2 NA once TGTGCCAGCAGAATGACAGAGAACACTGAAGCTTTCTTT CASRMTENTEAFF
TRBJ1-3 TRBV2 NA NA TGTGCCAGCAGTGACCCTCTGAAAGGTATCGGAAACACCATATATTTT CASSDPLKGIGNTIYF
TRBJ1-5 TRBV6-6 NA NA TGTGCCAGCACCCCTGGGGGCGGGCAGCCCCAGCATTTT CASTPGGGQPQHF
TRBJ1-1 TRBV29-1 NA NA TGCAGCGTTGAGAGGGAAAACACTGAAGCTTTCTTT CSVERENTEAFF
TRBJ1-1 TRBV29-1 TRBD1 NA TGCAGCGTCGTTTTGACAGGGATTGGCACTGAAGCTTTCTTT CSVVLTGIGTEAFF
TRBJ2-7 TRBV6-5 NA NA TGTGCCAGCAGTTACGCCAGGGACCCTACCTACGAGCAGTACTTC CASSYARDPTYEQYF
TRBJ2-1 TRBV5-1 TRBD1 NA TGCGCCAGCAGCGTCGACAGGGTAGGTGAGCAGTTCTTC CASSVDRVGEQFF
TRBJ1-2 TRBV4-1 NA NA TGCGCCAGCAGCCCGGGTCCCTATGGCTACACCTTC CASSPGPYGYTF
TRBJ2-7 TRBV7-2 NA NA TGTGCCAGCACCTCCAACAGGGCCTCCTACGAGCAGTACTTC CASTSNRASYEQYF
TRBJ1-4 TRBV28 TRBD1 NA TGTGCCAGCAGCTTAACCGGAGTTTGGGACAGGGGGCAGGAACTGTTTTTT CASSLTGVWDRGQELFF
TRBJ1-2 TRBV19 NA NA TGTGCCAGTAGCAGGGAAGGGAACTATGGCTACACCTTC CASSREGNYGYTF
TRBJ2-7 TRBV10-2 TRBD1 NA TGCGCCAGCAGGATGGGACAGGGCTACGAGCAGTACTTC CASRMGQGYEQYF
TRBJ2-1 TRBV6-1 TRBD2 NA TGTGCCAGCAGAGACATAGCGGGGGGGTTCAATGAGCAGTTCTTC CASRDIAGGFNEQFF
TRBJ2-7 TRBV4-1 TRBD2 NA TGCGCCAGCAGCCTTAGCGGGAGGAACCACGAGCAGTACTTC CASSLSGRNHEQYF
TRBJ2-5 TRBV5-1 NA NA TGCGCCAGCGGTGTGACAGCCCAAGAGACCCAGTACTTC CASGVTAQETQYF
TRBJ1-2 TRBV28 NA NA TGTGCCAGCACCAGATTGGCACCGGACCAGGGAAAGTATGGCTACACCTTC CASTRLAPDQGKYGYTF
TRBJ2-2 TRBV5-1 NA NA TGCGCCAGCAGCGTTCTGCCCGACACCGGGGAGCTGTTTTTT CASSVLPDTGELFF
TRBJ2-2 TRBV2 NA few TGTGCCGGTAAAGAGCGGAGGAACACCGGGGAGCTGTTTTTT CAGKERRNTGELFF
TRBJ2-1 TRBV5-4 NA NA TGTGCCAGCAGCTCTCGGGCCAGCCCGTACAATGAGCAGTTCTTC CASSSRASPYNEQFF
TRBJ2-2 TRBV2 NA NA TGTGCCAGCAGTAGTGGACCTGCGGGCGGGGAGCTGTTTTTT CASSSGPAGGELFF
TRBJ2-7 TRBV2 NA once TGTGCCAGCAGTGATCGGCAGGGACTCTACGAGCAGTACTTC CASSDRQGLYEQYF
TRBJ2-7 TRBV29-1 TRBD1 NA TGCAGCGCGACAGGGGGCGAGCAGTACTTC CSATGGEQYF
TRBJ2-1 TRBV19 TRBD2 NA TGTGCCAGTAGTTTGGCGGGGGGGCCCGATGAGCAGTTCTTC CASSLAGGPDEQFF
TRBJ1-2 TRBV11-2 NA NA TGTGCCAGCAGCTTAGGAAGGGGGGGAAACTATGGCTACACCTTC CASSLGRGGNYGYTF